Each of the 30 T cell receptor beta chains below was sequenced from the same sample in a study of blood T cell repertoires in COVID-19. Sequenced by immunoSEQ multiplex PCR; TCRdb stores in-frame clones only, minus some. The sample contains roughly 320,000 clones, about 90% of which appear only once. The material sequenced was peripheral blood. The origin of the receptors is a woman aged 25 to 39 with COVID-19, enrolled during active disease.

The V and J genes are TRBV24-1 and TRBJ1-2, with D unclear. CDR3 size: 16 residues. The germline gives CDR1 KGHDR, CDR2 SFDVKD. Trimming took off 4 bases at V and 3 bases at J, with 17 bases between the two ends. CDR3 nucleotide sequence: TGTGCCACCAGTGACCGCACCGCCCCGGGGTACTATGGCTACACCTTC. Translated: CATSDRTAPGYYGYTF.

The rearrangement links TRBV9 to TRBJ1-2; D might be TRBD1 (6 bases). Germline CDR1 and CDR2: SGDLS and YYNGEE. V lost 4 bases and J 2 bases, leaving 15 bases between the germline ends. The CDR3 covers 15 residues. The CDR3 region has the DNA TGTGCCAGCAGCCCCCACCAGGGGACCAACTATGGCTACACCTTC. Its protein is CASSPHQGTNYGYTF.

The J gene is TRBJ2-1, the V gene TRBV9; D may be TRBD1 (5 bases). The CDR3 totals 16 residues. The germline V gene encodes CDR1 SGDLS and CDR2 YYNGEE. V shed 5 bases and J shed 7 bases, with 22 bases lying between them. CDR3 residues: CASRGIAPIPGNEQFF. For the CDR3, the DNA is TGTGCCAGCAGGGGTATTGCACCCATCCCAGGGAATGAGCAGTTCTTC.

For the CDR3, the DNA is TGTGCCAGCAGCCAGAGCCAGGGGGGCCAGGCACCCCTCCACTTT. Translating it yields CASSQSQGGQAPLHF. The chain links TRBV14 to TRBJ1-6; 7 bases fit TRBD1. Germline V lookup: CDR1 SGHDN, CDR2 FVKESK. This CDR3 has 15 residues. Trimming at V came to 3 bases and at J to 11 bases, leaving 10 bases not matched to a gene.

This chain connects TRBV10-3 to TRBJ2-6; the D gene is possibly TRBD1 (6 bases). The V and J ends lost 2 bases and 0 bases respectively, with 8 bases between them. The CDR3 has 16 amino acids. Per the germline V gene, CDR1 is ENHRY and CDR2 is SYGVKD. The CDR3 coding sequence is TGTGCCATCAGTGAGGACAGGAGCTCTGGGGCCAACGTCCTGACTTTC. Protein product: CAISEDRSSGANVLTF.

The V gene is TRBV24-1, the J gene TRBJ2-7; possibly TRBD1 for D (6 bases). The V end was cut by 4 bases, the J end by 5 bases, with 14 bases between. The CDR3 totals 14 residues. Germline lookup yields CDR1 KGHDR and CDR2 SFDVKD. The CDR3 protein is CATSEAGTNNEQYF. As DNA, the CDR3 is TGTGCCACCAGTGAGGCTGGGACAAACAACGAGCAGTACTTC.

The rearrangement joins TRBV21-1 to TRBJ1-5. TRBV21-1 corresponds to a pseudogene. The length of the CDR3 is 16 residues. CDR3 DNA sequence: TGTGCCAGCAGCAAAGTTGGCCCCGGGGGCAATCAGCCCCAGCATTTT. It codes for CASSKVGPGGNQPQHF.

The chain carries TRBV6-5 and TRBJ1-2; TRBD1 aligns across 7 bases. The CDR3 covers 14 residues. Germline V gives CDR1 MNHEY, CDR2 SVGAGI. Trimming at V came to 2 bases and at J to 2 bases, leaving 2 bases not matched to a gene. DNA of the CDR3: TGTGCCAGCAGTTACGACAGGGCAAACTATGGCTACACCTTC. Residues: CASSYDRANYGYTF.

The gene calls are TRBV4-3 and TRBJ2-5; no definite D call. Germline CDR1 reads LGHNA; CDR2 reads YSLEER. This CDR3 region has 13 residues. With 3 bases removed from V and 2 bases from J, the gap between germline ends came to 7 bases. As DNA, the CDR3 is TGCGCCAGCAGCCAGTACAAACAAGAGACCCAGTACTTC. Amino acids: CASSQYKQETQYF.

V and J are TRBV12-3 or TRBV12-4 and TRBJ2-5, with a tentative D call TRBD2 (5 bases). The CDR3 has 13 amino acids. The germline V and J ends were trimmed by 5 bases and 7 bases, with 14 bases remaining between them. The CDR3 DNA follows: TGTGCCAGCAGTACCGAGGGCCGGGGGACCCAGTACTTC. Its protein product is CASSTEGRGTQYF.

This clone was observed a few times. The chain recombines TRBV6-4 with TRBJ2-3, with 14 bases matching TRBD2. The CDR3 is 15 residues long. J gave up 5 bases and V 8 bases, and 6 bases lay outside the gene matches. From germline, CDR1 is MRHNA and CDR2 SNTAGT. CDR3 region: CASARTSGGRDTQYF. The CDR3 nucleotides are TGTGCCAGCGCCCGGACTAGCGGGGGGCGAGATACGCAGTATTTT.

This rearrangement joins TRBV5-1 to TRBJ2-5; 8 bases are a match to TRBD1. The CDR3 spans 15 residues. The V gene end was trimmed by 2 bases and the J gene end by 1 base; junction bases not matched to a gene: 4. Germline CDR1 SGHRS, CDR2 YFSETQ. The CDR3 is CASSFGQGGQETQYF. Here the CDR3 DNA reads TGCGCCAGCAGCTTCGGACAGGGAGGCCAAGAGACCCAGTACTTC.

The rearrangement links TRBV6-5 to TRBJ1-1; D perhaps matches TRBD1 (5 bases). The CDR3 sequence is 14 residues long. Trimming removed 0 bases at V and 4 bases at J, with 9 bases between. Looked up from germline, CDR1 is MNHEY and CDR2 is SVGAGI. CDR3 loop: CASSYSTQGTEAFF. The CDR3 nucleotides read TGTGCCAGCAGTTACTCGACTCAGGGCACTGAAGCTTTCTTT.

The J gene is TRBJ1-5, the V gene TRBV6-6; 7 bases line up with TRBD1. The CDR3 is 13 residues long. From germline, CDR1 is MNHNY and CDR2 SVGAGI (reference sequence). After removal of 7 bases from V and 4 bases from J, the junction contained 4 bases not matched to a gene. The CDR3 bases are TGTGCCAGCACCGACAGGGATAATCAGCCCCAGCATTTT. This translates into CASTDRDNQPQHF.

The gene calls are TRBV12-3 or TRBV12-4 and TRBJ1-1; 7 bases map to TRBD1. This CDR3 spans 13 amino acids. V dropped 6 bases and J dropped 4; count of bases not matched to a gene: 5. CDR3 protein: CASSQGGFTEAFF. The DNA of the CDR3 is TGTGCCAGCAGCCAGGGGGGTTTCACTGAAGCTTTCTTT.

This chain's CDR3 is CASSRGTFNTEAFF. In DNA, the CDR3 is TGTGCCAGCAGCCGAGGAACCTTTAACACTGAAGCTTTCTTT. This chain uses TRBV6-5 with TRBJ1-1, with D unclear. The CDR3 extends over 14 amino acids. Germline V CDR1 and CDR2: MNHEY, SVGAGI. Trimming pared 6 bases from V and 2 bases from J, leaving 13 bases between.

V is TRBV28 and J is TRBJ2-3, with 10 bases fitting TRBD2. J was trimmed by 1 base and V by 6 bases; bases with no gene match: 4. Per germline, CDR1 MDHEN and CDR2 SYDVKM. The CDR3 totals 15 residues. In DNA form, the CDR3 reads TGTGCCAGCAGGGATCTAGCGGGGGGCACAGATACGCAGTATTTT. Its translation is CASRDLAGGTDTQYF. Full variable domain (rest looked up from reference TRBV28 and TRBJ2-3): DVKVTQSSRYLVKRTGEKVFLECVQDMDHENMFWYRQDPGLGLRLIYFSYDVKMKEKGDIPEGYSVSREKKERFSLILESASTNQTSMYLCASRDLAGGTDTQYFGPGTRLTVL.

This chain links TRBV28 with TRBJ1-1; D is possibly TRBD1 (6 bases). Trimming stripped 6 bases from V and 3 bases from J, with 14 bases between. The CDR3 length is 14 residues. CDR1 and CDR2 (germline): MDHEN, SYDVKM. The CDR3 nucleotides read TGTGCCAGCAGACCTCCAGACAGGTACACTGAAGCTTTCTTT. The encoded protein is CASRPPDRYTEAFF.

This CDR3 is CASSADRGNQPQHF. The CDR3 coding sequence is TGTGCCAGCAGCGCAGACAGGGGCAATCAGCCCCAGCATTTT. The V call is TRBV9, the J call TRBJ1-5; 7 nucleotides agree with TRBD1. Germline trimming cut 3 bases from V and 2 bases from J; bases unmatched to any gene: 2. Germline V gene lookup returns CDR1 SGDLS and CDR2 YYNGEE. CDR3 length: 14 residues.

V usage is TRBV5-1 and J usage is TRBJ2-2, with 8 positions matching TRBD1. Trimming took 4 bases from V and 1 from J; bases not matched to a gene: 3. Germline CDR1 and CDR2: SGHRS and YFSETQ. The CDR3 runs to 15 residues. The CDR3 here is CASSAGQGNTGELFF. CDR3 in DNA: TGCGCCAGCAGCGCAGGACAGGGGAACACCGGGGAGCTGTTTTTT. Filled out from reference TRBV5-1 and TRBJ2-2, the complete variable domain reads KAGVTQTPRYLIKTRGQQVTLSCSPISGHRSVSWYQQTPGQGLQFLFEYFSETQRNKGNFPGRFSGRQFSNSRSEMNVSTLELGDSALYLCASSAGQGNTGELFFGEGSRLTVL.

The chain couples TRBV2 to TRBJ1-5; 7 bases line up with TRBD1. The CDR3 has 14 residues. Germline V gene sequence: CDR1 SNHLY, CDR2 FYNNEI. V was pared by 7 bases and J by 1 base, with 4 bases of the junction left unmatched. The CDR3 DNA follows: TGTGCCAGCACCTGGACAGGAAGCAATCAGCCCCAGCATTTT. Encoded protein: CASTWTGSNQPQHF.

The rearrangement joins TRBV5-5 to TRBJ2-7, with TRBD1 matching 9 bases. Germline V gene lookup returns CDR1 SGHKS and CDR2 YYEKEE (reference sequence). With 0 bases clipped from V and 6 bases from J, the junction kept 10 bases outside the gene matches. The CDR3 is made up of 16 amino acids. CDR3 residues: CASSLVTSTGGGEQYF. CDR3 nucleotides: TGTGCCAGCAGCTTGGTGACTTCAACAGGGGGCGGCGAGCAGTACTTC. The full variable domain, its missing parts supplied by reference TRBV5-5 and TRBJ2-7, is DAGVTQSPTHLIKTRGQQVTLRCSPISGHKSVSWYQQVLGQGPQFIFQYYEKEERGRGNFPDRFSARQFPNYSSELNVNALLLGDSALYLCASSLVTSTGGGEQYFGPGTRLTVT.

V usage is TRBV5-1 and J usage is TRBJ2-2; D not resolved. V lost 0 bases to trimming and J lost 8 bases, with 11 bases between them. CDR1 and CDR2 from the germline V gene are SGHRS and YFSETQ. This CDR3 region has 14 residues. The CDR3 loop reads CASSLVYGGGELFF. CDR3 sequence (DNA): TGCGCCAGCAGCTTGGTATACGGCGGTGGGGAGCTGTTTTTT.

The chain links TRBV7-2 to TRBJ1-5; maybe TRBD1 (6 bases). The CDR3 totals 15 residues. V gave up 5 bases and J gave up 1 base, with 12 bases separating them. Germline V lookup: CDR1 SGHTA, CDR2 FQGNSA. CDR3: CASSNDRPSNQPQHF. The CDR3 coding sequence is TGTGCCAGCAGCAATGACAGGCCGAGCAATCAGCCCCAGCATTTT.

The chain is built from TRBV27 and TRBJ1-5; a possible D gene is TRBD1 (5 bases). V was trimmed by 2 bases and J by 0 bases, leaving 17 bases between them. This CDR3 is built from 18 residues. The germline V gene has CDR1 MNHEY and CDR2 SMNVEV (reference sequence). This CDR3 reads CASSLAVPVGGSNQPQHF. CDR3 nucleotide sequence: TGTGCCAGCAGTTTAGCTGTCCCGGTGGGGGGTAGCAATCAGCCCCAGCATTTT.

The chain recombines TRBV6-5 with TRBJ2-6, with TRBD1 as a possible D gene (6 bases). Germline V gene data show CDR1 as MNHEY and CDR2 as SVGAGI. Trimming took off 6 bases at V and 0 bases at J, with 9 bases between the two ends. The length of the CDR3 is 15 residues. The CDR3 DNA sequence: TGTGCCAGCAGCACAGGGAGCTCTGGGGCCAACGTCCTGACTTTC. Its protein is CASSTGSSGANVLTF.

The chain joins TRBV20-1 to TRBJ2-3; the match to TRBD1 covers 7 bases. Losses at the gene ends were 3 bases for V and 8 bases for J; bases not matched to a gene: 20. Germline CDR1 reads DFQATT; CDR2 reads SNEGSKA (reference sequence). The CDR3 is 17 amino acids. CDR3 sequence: CSASFVDRAIRIGTQYF. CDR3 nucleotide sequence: TGCAGTGCTAGTTTCGTCGACAGGGCTATAAGGATTGGTACGCAGTATTTT.

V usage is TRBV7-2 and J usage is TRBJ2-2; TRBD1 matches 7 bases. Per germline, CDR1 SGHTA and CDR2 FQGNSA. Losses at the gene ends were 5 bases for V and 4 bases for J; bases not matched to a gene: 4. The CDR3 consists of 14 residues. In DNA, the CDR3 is TGTGCCAGCAGCACCGGGACAGTCACCGGGGAGCTGTTTTTT. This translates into CASSTGTVTGELFF.

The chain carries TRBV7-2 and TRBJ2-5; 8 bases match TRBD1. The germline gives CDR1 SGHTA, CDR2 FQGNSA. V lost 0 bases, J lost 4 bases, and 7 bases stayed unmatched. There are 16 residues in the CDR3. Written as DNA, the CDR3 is TGTGCCAGCAGCTTAGCAGGACAGGGACAAGCAGAGACCCAGTACTTC. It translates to CASSLAGQGQAETQYF.

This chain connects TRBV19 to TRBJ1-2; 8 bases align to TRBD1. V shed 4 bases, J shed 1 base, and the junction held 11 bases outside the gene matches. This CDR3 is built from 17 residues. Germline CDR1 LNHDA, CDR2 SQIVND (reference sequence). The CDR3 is CASSTPGRTGFNYGYTF. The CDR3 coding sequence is TGTGCCAGTAGTACCCCCGGCCGGACAGGGTTTAACTATGGCTACACCTTC.